A single T cell receptor beta chain is shown here with its context. The antigen is undetermined. Template switching by 5'RACE produced TCR cDNA, adding a universal primer site and UMIs. TCRdb re-called the 5' RACE reads with MiXCR, one entry per CDR3 protein. Of 450,000 to 550,000 distinct CDR3 sequences listed, around a fifth are singletons. The sample is drawn from a study of T cells after yellow fever vaccination. The study, taken as a whole, reports: Clones that expanded after primary vaccination mostly reappeared after the booster (96% CD4, about 91% CD8). Repertoires sorted by FACS could include abundant clonotypes that are contaminants from the bulk population. Weaker, the secondary response peaked sooner, at day 5 versus 15.

CDR1 is MNHEY and CDR2 is SMNVEV in the germline V gene (reference sequence). The CDR3 is made up of 13 amino acids. The V gene lost 5 bases and the J gene lost 6 bases, with 10 bases spanning the gap. The material was PBMCs, obtained 21 days after the first yellow fever vaccination. The source of this sequence is a young man who received the YFV17D yellow fever vaccine. This chain joins TRBV27 and TRBJ2-2, with D tentatively TRBD1 or TRBD2 (5 bases each). The DNA of the CDR3 is TGTGCCAGCAGTACCCTGGGGGCCGGGGAGCTGTTTTTT. Encoded protein: CASSTLGAGELFF.